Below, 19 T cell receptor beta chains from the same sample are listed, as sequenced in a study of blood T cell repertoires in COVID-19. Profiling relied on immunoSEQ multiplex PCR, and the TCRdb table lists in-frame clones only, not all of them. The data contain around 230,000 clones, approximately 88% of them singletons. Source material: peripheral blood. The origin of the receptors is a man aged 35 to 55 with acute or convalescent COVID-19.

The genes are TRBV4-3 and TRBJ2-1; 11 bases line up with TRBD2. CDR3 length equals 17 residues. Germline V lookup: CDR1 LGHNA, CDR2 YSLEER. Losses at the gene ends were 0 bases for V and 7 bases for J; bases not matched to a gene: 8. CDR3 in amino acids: CASSQDLPSGRRNEQFF. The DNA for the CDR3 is TGCGCCAGCAGCCAAGATCTACCTAGCGGGAGGCGTAATGAGCAGTTCTTC.

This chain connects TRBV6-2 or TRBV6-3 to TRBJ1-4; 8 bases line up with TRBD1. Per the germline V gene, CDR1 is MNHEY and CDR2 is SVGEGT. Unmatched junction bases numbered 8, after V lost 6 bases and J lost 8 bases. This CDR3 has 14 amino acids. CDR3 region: CASSIQGAREKLFF. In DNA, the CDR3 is TGTGCCAGCAGCATCCAGGGGGCGCGGGAAAAACTGTTTTTT.

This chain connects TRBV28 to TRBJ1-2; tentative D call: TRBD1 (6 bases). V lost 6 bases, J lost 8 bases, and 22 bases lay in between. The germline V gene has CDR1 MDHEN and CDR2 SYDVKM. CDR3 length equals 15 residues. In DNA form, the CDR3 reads TGTGCCAGCAGACGAACCGGGACATCGGCTCGGGGCTACACCTTC. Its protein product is CASRRTGTSARGYTF.

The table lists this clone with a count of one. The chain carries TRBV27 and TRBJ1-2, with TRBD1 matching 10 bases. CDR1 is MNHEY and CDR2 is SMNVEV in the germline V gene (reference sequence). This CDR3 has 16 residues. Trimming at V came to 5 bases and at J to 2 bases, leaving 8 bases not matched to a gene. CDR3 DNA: TGTGCCAGCAGTCGACAGGGGGCGGAGATGAACTATGGCTACACCTTC. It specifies CASSRQGAEMNYGYTF.

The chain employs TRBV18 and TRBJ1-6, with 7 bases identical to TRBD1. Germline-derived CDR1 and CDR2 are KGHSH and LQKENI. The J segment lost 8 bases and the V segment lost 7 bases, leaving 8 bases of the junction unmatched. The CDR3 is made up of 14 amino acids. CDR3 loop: CASCRGQADSPLHF. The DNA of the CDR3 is TGTGCCAGCTGCCGAGGACAGGCGGATTCACCCCTCCACTTT. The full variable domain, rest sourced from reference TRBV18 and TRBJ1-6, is NAGVMQNPRHLVRRRGQEARLRCSPMKGHSHVYWYRQLPEEGLKFMVYLQKENIIDESGMPKERFSAEFPKEGPSILRIQQVVRGDSAAYFCASCRGQADSPLHFGNGTRLTVT.

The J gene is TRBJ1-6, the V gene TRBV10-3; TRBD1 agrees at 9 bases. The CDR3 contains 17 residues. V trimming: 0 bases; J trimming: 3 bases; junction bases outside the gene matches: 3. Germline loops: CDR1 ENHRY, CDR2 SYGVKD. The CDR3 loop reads CAISESNRGLYNSPLHF. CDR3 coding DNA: TGTGCCATCAGTGAGTCAAACAGGGGGCTCTATAATTCACCCCTCCACTTT.

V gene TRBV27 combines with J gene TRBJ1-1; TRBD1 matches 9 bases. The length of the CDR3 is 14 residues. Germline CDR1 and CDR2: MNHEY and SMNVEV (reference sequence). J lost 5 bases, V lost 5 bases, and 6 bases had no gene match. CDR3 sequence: CASSRGDRATEAFF. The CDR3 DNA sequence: TGTGCCAGCAGTCGAGGGGACAGGGCTACTGAAGCTTTCTTT.

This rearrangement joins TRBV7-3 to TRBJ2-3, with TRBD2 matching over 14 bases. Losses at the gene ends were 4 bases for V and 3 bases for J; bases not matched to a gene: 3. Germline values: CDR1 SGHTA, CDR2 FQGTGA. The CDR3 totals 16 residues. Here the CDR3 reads CASSYGTSGRTDTQYF. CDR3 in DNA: TGTGCCAGCAGCTACGGGACTAGCGGGAGAACAGATACGCAGTATTTT.

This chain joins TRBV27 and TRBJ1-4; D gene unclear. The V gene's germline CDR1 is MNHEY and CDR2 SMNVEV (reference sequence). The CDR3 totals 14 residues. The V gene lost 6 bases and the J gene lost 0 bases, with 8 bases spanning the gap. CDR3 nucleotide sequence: TGTGCCAGCAGACTCGCTGCAACTAATGAAAAACTGTTTTTT. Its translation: CASRLAATNEKLFF.

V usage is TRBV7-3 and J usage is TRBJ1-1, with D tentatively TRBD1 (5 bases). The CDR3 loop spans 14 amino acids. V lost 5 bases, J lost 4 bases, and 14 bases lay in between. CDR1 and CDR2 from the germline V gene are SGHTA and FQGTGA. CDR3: CASSPGRGTTEAFF. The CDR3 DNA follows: TGTGCCAGCAGCCCGGGACGCGGGACCACTGAAGCTTTCTTT.

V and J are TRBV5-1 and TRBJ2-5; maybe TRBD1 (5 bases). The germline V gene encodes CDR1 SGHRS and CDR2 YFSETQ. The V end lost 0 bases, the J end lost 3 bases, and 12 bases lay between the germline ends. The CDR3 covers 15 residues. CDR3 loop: CASSLVARAEETQYF. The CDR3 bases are TGCGCCAGCAGCTTGGTTGCCAGGGCAGAAGAGACCCAGTACTTC.

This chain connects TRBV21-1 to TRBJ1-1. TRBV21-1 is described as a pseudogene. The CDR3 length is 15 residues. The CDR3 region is CATGEETKANTEAFF. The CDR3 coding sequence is TGTGCCACGGGGGAGGAGACGAAGGCGAACACTGAAGCTTTCTTT.

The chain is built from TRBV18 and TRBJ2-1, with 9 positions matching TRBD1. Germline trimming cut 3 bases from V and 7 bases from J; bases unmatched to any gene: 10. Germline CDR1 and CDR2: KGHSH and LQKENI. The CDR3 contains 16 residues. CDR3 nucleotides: TGTGCCAGCTCACCGCGACCGGGACAGGGTCTTAATGAGCAGTTCTTC. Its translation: CASSPRPGQGLNEQFF.

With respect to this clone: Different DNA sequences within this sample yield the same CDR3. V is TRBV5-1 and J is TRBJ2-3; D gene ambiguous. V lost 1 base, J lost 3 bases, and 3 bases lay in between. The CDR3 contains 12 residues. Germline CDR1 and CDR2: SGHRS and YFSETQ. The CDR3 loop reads CASSLSTDTQYF. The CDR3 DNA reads TGCGCCAGCAGCTTGTCGACAGATACGCAGTATTTT.

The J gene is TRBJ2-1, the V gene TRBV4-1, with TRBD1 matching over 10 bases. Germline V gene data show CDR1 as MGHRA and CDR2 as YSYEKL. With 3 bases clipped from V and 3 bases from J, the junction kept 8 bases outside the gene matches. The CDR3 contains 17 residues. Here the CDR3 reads CASSHPPDRGIYNEQFF. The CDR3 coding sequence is TGCGCCAGCAGCCACCCCCCGGACAGGGGGATCTACAATGAGCAGTTCTTC.

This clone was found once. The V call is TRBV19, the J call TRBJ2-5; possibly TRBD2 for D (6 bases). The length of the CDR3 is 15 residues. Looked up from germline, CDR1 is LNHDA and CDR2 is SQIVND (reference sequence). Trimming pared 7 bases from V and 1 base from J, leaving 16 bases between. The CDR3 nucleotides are TGTGCCAGTACCCCGTTTAGCGGAGGCCAAGAGACCCAGTACTTC. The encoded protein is CASTPFSGGQETQYF. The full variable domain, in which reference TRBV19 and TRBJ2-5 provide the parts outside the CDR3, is DGGITQSPKYLFRKEGQNVTLSCEQNLNHDAMYWYRQDPGQGLRLIYYSQIVNDFQKGDIAEGYSVSREKKESFPLTVTSAQKNPTAFYLCASTPFSGGQETQYFGPGTRLLVL.

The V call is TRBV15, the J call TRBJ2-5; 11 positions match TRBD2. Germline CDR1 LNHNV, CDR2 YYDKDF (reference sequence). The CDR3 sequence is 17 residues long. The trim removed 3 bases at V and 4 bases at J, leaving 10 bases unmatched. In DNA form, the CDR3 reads TGTGCCACCAGCAGGAGGGTAATTAGCGGGAGGGGAGAGACCCAGTACTTC. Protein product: CATSRRVISGRGETQYF.

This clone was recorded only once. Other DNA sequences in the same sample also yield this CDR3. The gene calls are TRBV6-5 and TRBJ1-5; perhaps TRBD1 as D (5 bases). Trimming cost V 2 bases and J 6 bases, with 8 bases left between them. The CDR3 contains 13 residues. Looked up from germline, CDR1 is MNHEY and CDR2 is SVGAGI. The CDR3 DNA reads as TGTGCCAGCAGTTACGGGGGGAGTCAGCCCCAGCATTTT. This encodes CASSYGGSQPQHF.

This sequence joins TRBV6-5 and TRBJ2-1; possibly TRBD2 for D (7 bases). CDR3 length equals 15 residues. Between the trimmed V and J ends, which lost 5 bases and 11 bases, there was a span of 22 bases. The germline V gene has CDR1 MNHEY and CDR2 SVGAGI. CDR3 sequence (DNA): TGTGCCAGCAGTACGAGGACTAGAAGGGGGGGTAAGCAGTTCTTC. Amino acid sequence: CASSTRTRRGGKQFF.